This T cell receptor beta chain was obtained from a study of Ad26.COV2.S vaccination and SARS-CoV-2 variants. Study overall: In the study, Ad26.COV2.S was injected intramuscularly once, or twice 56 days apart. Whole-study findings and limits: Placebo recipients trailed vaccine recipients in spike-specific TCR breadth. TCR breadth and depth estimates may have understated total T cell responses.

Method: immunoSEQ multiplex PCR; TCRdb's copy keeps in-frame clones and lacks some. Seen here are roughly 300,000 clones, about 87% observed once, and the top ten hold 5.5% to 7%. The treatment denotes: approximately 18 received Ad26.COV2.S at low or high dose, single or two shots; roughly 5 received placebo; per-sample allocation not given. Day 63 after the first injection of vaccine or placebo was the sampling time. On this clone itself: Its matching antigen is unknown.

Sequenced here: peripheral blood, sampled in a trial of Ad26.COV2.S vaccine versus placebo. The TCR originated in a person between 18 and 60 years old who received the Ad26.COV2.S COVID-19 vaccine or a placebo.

The CDR3 spells CASSTGDGNTIYF. In DNA form, the CDR3 reads TGTGCCAGCAGCACAGGGGACGGGAACACCATATATTTT. The V gene is TRBV7-9, the J gene TRBJ1-3; 7 nucleotides match TRBD1. V was clipped by 5 bases and J by 7 bases; unmatched bases: 5. CDR3 length: 13 residues. The germline CDR1 and CDR2 sequences are SEHNR and FQNEAQ (reference sequence).